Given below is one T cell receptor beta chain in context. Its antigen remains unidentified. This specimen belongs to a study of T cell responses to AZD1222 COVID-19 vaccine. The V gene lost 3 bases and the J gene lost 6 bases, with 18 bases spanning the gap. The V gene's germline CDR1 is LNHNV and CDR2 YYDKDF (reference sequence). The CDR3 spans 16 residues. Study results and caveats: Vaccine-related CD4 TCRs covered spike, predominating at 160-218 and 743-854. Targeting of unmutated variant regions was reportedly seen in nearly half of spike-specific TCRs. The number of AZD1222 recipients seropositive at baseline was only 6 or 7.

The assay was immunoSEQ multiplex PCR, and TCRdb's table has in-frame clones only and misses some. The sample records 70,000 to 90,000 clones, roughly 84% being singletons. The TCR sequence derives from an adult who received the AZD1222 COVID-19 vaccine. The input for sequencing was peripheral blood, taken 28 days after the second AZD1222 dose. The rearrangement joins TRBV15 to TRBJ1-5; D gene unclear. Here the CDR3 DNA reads TGTGCCACCAGCAGGTGGAGTGAGGGTGTCGGTCAGCCCCAGCATTTT. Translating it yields CATSRWSEGVGQPQHF.